Following are 14 T cell receptor beta chains from one sample sequenced in a study of shared clonotypes between healthy human individuals. Here immunoSEQ multiplex PCR was the method, and the copy in TCRdb shows in-frame clones only, minus some. There are about 820,000 clones in the sample; around 92% occur only once, and around 24% lies in the top ten. The naive CD8 fraction comprised CD45RO-negative cells positively selected for CCR7 and excluded terminally differentiated effector memory CD45RA+ cells. The sequenced material came from naive CD8+ T cells sorted from blood. The source is a man under 40 in good health.

This clone was seen once. This chain links TRBV10-3 with TRBJ2-5; 8 bases fit TRBD2. V shed 0 bases, J shed 4 bases, and the junction held 7 bases outside the gene matches. Germline V CDR1 and CDR2: ENHRY, SYGVKD. This CDR3 has 16 residues. The CDR3 bases are TGTGCCATCAGTGAGTCATCGACTAGCGCTAGAGAGACCCAGTACTTC. It specifies CAISESSTSARETQYF.

The V and J genes are TRBV7-9 and TRBJ1-1; a weak D match, TRBD1 (5 bases). Germline V gene data show CDR1 as SEHNR and CDR2 as FQNEAQ (reference sequence). Trimming pared 5 bases from V and 3 bases from J, leaving 13 bases between. CDR3 length: 14 residues. This CDR3 reads CASSPSRADTEAFF. The CDR3 DNA reads as TGTGCCAGCAGCCCGAGCAGGGCGGACACTGAAGCTTTCTTT.

About this clone itself: Different DNA sequences within this sample yield the same CDR3. The chain recombines TRBV7-8 with TRBJ2-1, with 7 bases aligning to TRBD2. Germline CDR1 and CDR2: SGHVS and FQNEAQ. The CDR3 runs 15 residues. The J segment lost 4 bases and the V segment lost 0 bases, leaving 3 bases of the junction unmatched. CDR3 bases: TGTGCCAGCAGCTTAGCGGGAGGGCCGTACAATGAGCAGTTCTTC. Translating gives CASSLAGGPYNEQFF.

V gene TRBV29-1 combines with J gene TRBJ2-1; D gene unclear. Germline V gene sequence: CDR1 SQVTM, CDR2 ANQGSEA. V gave up 6 bases and J gave up 2 bases, with 17 bases separating them. The CDR3 extends over 15 amino acids. CDR3 DNA sequence: TGCAGCGTGGTTGAGATCCCCAAGGCCTACAATGAGCAGTTCTTC. It codes for CSVVEIPKAYNEQFF.

The chain uses TRBV4-1 and TRBJ1-2; possible D gene TRBD1, 6 bases. CDR3 length equals 15 residues. The germline V and J ends were trimmed by 0 bases and 7 bases, with 15 bases remaining between them. Germline CDR1 MGHRA, CDR2 YSYEKL. CDR3 amino acids: CASSQETGWVAGYTF. The CDR3 DNA follows: TGCGCCAGCAGCCAAGAAACAGGGTGGGTTGCTGGCTACACCTTC.

The chain carries TRBV19 and TRBJ1-5; TRBD1 is a possible D gene (5 bases). This CDR3 is 16 amino acids long. Trimming took 5 bases from V and 7 from J, leaving 21 bases between them. Germline V gene data show CDR1 as LNHDA and CDR2 as SQIVND (reference sequence). The CDR3 loop is CASSDRDRGGDQPQHF. The CDR3 nucleotides are TGTGCCAGTAGTGACCGGGACCGCGGTGGGGACCAGCCCCAGCATTTT.

The chain has TRBV29-1 and TRBJ2-1, with D possibly TRBD2 on 5 matching bases. Germline loops: CDR1 SQVTM, CDR2 ANQGSEA. The CDR3 totals 13 residues. V lost 4 bases to trimming and J lost 4 bases, with 11 bases between them. The CDR3 protein is CSVGLANYNEQFF. DNA for the CDR3: TGCAGCGTTGGTCTAGCAAATTACAATGAGCAGTTCTTC.

Worth noting for this clone: Within the sample, other DNA sequences also encode this same CDR3. This rearrangement joins TRBV6-6 to TRBJ2-7, with D perhaps TRBD1 or TRBD2 (6 bases each). V gave up 0 bases and J gave up 7 bases, with 7 bases separating them. CDR1 MNHNY and CDR2 SVGAGI come from the germline V gene (reference sequence). This CDR3 region has 12 residues. CDR3 region: CASSYSGGEQYF. CDR3 coding DNA: TGTGCCAGCAGTTACTCAGGGGGGGAGCAGTACTTC.

The CDR3 is CASSPPDTHFYEQYF. The CDR3 region has the DNA TGTGCCAGCTCACCACCAGACACACACTTCTACGAGCAGTACTTC. The V gene is TRBV18, the J gene TRBJ2-7; the D is unclear. In germline, CDR1 is KGHSH, CDR2 LQKENI. The CDR3 has 15 residues. V lost 0 bases and J lost 3, with 12 bases in between. Full variable domain (remainder filled in from reference TRBV18 and TRBJ2-7): NAGVMQNPRHLVRRRGQEARLRCSPMKGHSHVYWYRQLPEEGLKFMVYLQKENIIDESGMPKERFSAEFPKEGPSILRIQQVVRGDSAAYFCASSPPDTHFYEQYFGPGTRLTVT.

Comments on this clone: The sample carries other DNA sequences with the same CDR3. The rearrangement uses TRBV27 and TRBJ2-7, with D possibly TRBD2 on 6 matching bases. Looked up from germline, CDR1 is MNHEY and CDR2 is SMNVEV (reference sequence). The CDR3 spans 16 residues. Trimming stripped 0 bases from V and 0 bases from J, with 12 bases between. The chain's CDR3 is CASSLSVGGFSYEQYF. Written as DNA, the CDR3 is TGTGCCAGCAGTTTATCGGTGGGGGGATTCTCCTACGAGCAGTACTTC.

This chain connects TRBV9 to TRBJ2-3; 9 bases match TRBD2. The V segment lost 0 bases and the J segment 4 bases; nucleotides outside the gene matches: 6. CDR1 and CDR2 (germline): SGDLS, YYNGEE. CDR3 length: 16 residues. For the CDR3, the DNA is TGTGCCAGCAGCGTAGAGGGCGGGAGGGCGGCAGATACGCAGTATTTT. Its translation: CASSVEGGRAADTQYF.

V and J are TRBV6-1 and TRBJ1-1; a possible D gene is TRBD1 (5 bases). Per the germline V gene, CDR1 is MNHNS and CDR2 is SASEGT. V lost 8 bases and J lost 8, with 9 bases in between. The CDR3 contains 10 residues. The CDR3 loop reads CASQRTEAFF. The DNA of the CDR3 is TGTGCCAGCCAAAGGACAGAAGCTTTCTTT.

The chain uses TRBV4-2 and TRBJ2-2; 14 bases map to TRBD2. The CDR3 consists of 16 residues. Germline CDR1 LGHNA, CDR2 YNFKEQ. J was trimmed by 5 bases and V by 4 bases; bases with no gene match: 3. The CDR3 DNA reads as TGTGCCAGCAGCCTGGGACTAGCGGGAGAAACCGGGGAGCTGTTTTTT. This translates into CASSLGLAGETGELFF.

This clone was picked up one time. The CDR3: CASSTGAWEVETQYF. Written as DNA, the CDR3 is TGTGCCAGCAGTACGGGAGCCTGGGAGGTGGAGACCCAGTACTTC. This rearrangement joins TRBV27 to TRBJ2-5, with D possibly matching TRBD2 (6 bases). Germline values: CDR1 MNHEY, CDR2 SMNVEV (reference sequence). The CDR3 has 15 amino acids. Trimming took 5 bases from V and 5 from J, leaving 18 bases between them.